The 26 T cell receptor beta chains below were found in one sample sequenced in a study of blood T cell repertoires in COVID-19. Profiling relied on immunoSEQ multiplex PCR, and the TCRdb table lists in-frame clones only, not all of them. The table has 250,000 to 350,000 clones, roughly 84% seen once; the top ten hold around 1%. The specimen was peripheral blood. The receptors derive from a human donor with COVID-19, enrolled during active disease. The donor label of this sample is uncertain.

The chain uses TRBV3-1 (or the pseudogene TRBV3-2) and TRBJ2-1; 14 bases line up with TRBD2. J gave up 8 bases and V 4 bases, and 7 bases lay outside the gene matches. This CDR3 contains 16 residues. Germline values: CDR1 LGHDT, CDR2 YNNKEL (reference sequence). The CDR3 DNA is TGTGCCAGCAGCCCCCCGGGACTAGCGGGAGTATATGAGCAGTTCTTC. Encoded protein: CASSPPGLAGVYEQFF.

The chain links TRBV27 to TRBJ1-1, with 10 nucleotides matching TRBD1. The CDR3 loop spans 13 amino acids. V was clipped by 5 bases and J by 3 bases; unmatched bases: 0. Germline loops: CDR1 MNHEY, CDR2 SMNVEV (reference sequence). This CDR3 reads CASSGQGDTEAFF. In nucleotides, the CDR3 is TGTGCCAGCAGTGGACAGGGGGACACTGAAGCTTTCTTT.

The V call is TRBV10-3, the J call TRBJ2-7; 9 positions match TRBD1. The V gene end was trimmed by 2 bases and the J gene end by 2 bases; junction bases not matched to a gene: 1. The CDR3 covers 14 residues. CDR1 ENHRY and CDR2 SYGVKD come from the germline V gene. The CDR3 is CAISEGQGTYEQYF. CDR3 DNA sequence: TGTGCCATCAGTGAGGGACAGGGGACCTACGAGCAGTACTTC.

This clone was detected once. Its ends do not fully match the called genes, so a read error is possible. This rearrangement joins TRBV15 to TRBJ2-2, with TRBD2 matching 11 bases. The CDR3 loop spans 20 amino acids. CDR1 is LNHNV and CDR2 is YYDKDF in the germline V gene (reference sequence). CDR3 in amino acids: CATSREWASGRYYNTGELFF. CDR3 bases: TGTGCCACCAGCCGAGAATGGGCTAGCGGGAGGTATTACAACACCGGGGAGCTGTTTTTT.

The rearrangement links TRBV9 to TRBJ1-3, with 8 bases matching TRBD1. V shed 2 bases and J 4 bases; nucleotides not matched to a gene: 14. The CDR3 spans 18 residues. Germline loops: CDR1 SGDLS, CDR2 YYNGEE. The CDR3 region is CASSVAGQALHGGNTIYF. In DNA form, the CDR3 reads TGTGCCAGCAGCGTCGCGGGACAGGCACTTCACGGAGGAAACACCATATATTTT.

This chain uses TRBV5-4 with TRBJ1-1; D gene uncertain. Looked up from germline, CDR1 is SGHNT and CDR2 is YYREEE (reference sequence). V gave up 3 bases and J gave up 0 bases, with 15 bases separating them. The length of the CDR3 is 16 residues. CDR3 sequence reads: CASSSLPGGLNTEAFF. Written as DNA, the CDR3 is TGTGCCAGCAGCTCCCTCCCGGGTGGGTTGAACACTGAAGCTTTCTTT.

This chain connects TRBV30 to TRBJ2-3; 12 bases line up with TRBD2. Germline-derived CDR1 and CDR2 are GTSNPN and SVGIG (reference sequence). Trimming at V came to 1 base and at J to 6 bases, leaving 5 bases not matched to a gene. CDR3 length: 15 residues. The CDR3 DNA sequence: TGTGCCTGGAGTGCGACTAGCGGGAGTTTCGATACGCAGTATTTT. Its protein is CAWSATSGSFDTQYF.

The chain combines TRBV7-6 with TRBJ1-6, with TRBD1 matching 7 bases. This CDR3 comprises 15 residues. J was trimmed by 9 bases and V by 0 bases; bases with no gene match: 5. Per germline, CDR1 SGHVS and CDR2 FNYEAQ. The chain's CDR3 is CASSLAGGDGSPLHF. Here the CDR3 DNA reads TGTGCCAGCAGCTTAGCAGGGGGCGATGGTTCACCCCTCCACTTT.

The chain links TRBV28 to TRBJ2-1; 8 nucleotides align to TRBD2. Germline V gene sequence: CDR1 MDHEN, CDR2 SYDVKM. This CDR3 is built from 15 residues. V was pared by 2 bases and J by 6 bases, with 6 bases of the junction left unmatched. The CDR3: CASSLTGRGSNEQFF. CDR3 in DNA: TGTGCCAGCAGTTTAACCGGGAGGGGGAGCAATGAGCAGTTCTTC.

This chain uses TRBV28 with TRBJ2-1; 9 bases line up with TRBD2. Germline assignment: CDR1 MDHEN and CDR2 SYDVKM. The CDR3 totals 13 residues. V was pared by 8 bases and J by 9 bases, with 8 bases of the junction left unmatched. CDR3 amino acids: CASFSSGIIEQFF. The CDR3, as DNA: TGTGCCAGCTTTTCTAGCGGGATCATTGAGCAGTTCTTC.

This chain links TRBV30 with TRBJ2-2; TRBD2 might be the D (6 bases). The V gene lost 8 bases and the J gene lost 0 bases, with 13 bases spanning the gap. Germline CDR1 reads GTSNPN; CDR2 reads SVGIG (reference sequence). This CDR3 is 14 amino acids long. In DNA form, the CDR3 reads TGTGCCGGCGGGCGGGGCACGAACACCGGGGAGCTGTTTTTT. Protein product: CAGGRGTNTGELFF.

The rearrangement links TRBV1 to TRBJ2-7; the table's D call, TRBD1, was not checked against the DNA. TRBV1 is a documented pseudogene. The CDR3 totals 14 residues. CDR3 sequence (DNA): TGCACCAGCAGCCAAAACACAGGGGTCCACGAGCAGTACTTC. Protein: CTSSQNTGVHEQYF.

This clone was seen more than once but under ten times. V is TRBV5-1 and J is TRBJ2-2; weak D call: TRBD2 (5 bases). Deletions cut 0 bases from V and 5 bases from J, with 14 bases between. In germline, CDR1 is SGHRS, CDR2 YFSETQ. The CDR3 extends over 16 amino acids. Written as DNA, the CDR3 is TGCGCCAGCAGCTTGGCCGGGTCCCCGGGGACCGGGGAGCTGTTTTTT. Its translation is CASSLAGSPGTGELFF.

V gene TRBV5-6 combines with J gene TRBJ2-7; TRBD2 might be the D (6 bases). The CDR3 runs to 16 residues. V dropped 0 bases and J dropped 0 bases, with 13 bases sitting between them. CDR1 is SGHDT, CDR2 YYEEEE, per germline. This chain's CDR3 is CASSLAGLSFSYEQYF. CDR3 DNA sequence: TGTGCCAGCAGCTTGGCCGGACTATCGTTCTCCTACGAGCAGTACTTC.

The chain joins TRBV7-9 to TRBJ2-7; TRBD2 might be the D (6 bases). The germline V gene has CDR1 SEHNR and CDR2 FQNEAQ (reference sequence). V was cut by 3 bases and J by 2 bases, with 11 bases left in between. CDR3 length: 14 residues. In nucleotides, the CDR3 is TGTGCCAGCAGCTTCAGGACGGGGGCCTACGAGCAGTACTTC. This encodes CASSFRTGAYEQYF.

The rearrangement joins TRBV6-5 to TRBJ1-1, with TRBD1 identical over 10 bases. With V trimmed by 4 bases and J by 3 bases, 2 bases remained unmatched. The CDR3 runs 14 residues. The germline V gene has CDR1 MNHEY and CDR2 SVGAGI. CDR3 coding DNA: TGTGCCAGCAGTTGGGGGACAGGGGACACTGAAGCTTTCTTT. It encodes CASSWGTGDTEAFF.

The V and J genes are TRBV11-2 and TRBJ1-1; perhaps TRBD1 as D (5 bases). The V gene's germline CDR1 is SGHAT and CDR2 FQNNGV. V shed 2 bases and J shed 6 bases, with 13 bases lying between them. CDR3 size: 14 residues. The CDR3 DNA follows: TGTGCCAGCAGCTTAATGCGGAGGGACCCTGAAGCTTTCTTT. It is translated as CASSLMRRDPEAFF.

The chain has TRBV19 and TRBJ1-5; the match to TRBD1 covers 12 bases. The CDR3 runs to 19 residues. Trimming took 5 bases from V and 0 from J; bases not matched to a gene: 11. Looked up from germline, CDR1 is LNHDA and CDR2 is SQIVND (reference sequence). CDR3 sequence: CASSPHRGQGAGSNQPQHF. Here the CDR3 DNA reads TGTGCCAGTAGTCCCCACCGGGGACAGGGGGCGGGTAGCAATCAGCCCCAGCATTTT.

The gene calls are TRBV11-3 and TRBJ1-1; 10 positions agree with TRBD1. Losses at the gene ends were 4 bases for V and 7 bases for J; bases not matched to a gene: 6. This CDR3 is built from 14 residues. Germline lookup yields CDR1 SGHNT and CDR2 YENEEA. The CDR3 nucleotides read TGTGCCAGCAGCTCAGGACAGGGGGTTGGTGAAGCTTTCTTT. This gives the protein CASSSGQGVGEAFF.

This clone was detected once. V and J are TRBV10-3 and TRBJ1-5; a weak D match, TRBD1 (5 bases). The CDR3 runs to 14 residues. V gave up 6 bases and J gave up 2 bases, with 11 bases separating them. From germline, CDR1 is ENHRY and CDR2 SYGVKD. CDR3 protein: CAISADSRNQPQHF. CDR3 DNA: TGTGCCATCAGCGCCGACAGTCGCAATCAGCCCCAGCATTTT.

This chain uses TRBV7-2 with TRBJ2-7, with D perhaps matching TRBD1 (5 bases). Germline CDR1 is SGHTA and CDR2 is FQGNSA. This CDR3 is 15 amino acids long. Trimming took 5 bases from V and 4 from J, leaving 18 bases between them. CDR3 sequence (DNA): TGTGCCAGCAGCCTAGATCATGCAGGGAAGTACGAGCAGTACTTC. It codes for CASSLDHAGKYEQYF.

The V and J genes are TRBV7-9 and TRBJ1-1; no reliable D call. CDR1 is SEHNR, CDR2 FQNEAQ, per germline (reference sequence). V was clipped by 2 bases and J by 1 base, with 5 bases between them. This CDR3 region has 13 residues. The CDR3 bases are TGTGCCAGCAGCTTAAATCAGAACACTGAAGCTTTCTTT. Its translation: CASSLNQNTEAFF.

The chain recombines TRBV23-1 with TRBJ2-7, with 7 bases aligning to TRBD1. TRBV23-1 is sorted into the ORF group, with uncertain function. This CDR3 contains 15 residues. V shed 0 bases, J shed 3 bases, and the junction held 5 bases outside the gene matches. CDR3 residues: CASSQSPTGYYEQYF. The CDR3, as DNA: TGCGCCAGCAGTCAATCCCCGACAGGGTACTACGAGCAGTACTTC.

The V call is TRBV12-3 or TRBV12-4, the J call TRBJ2-1; D gene uncertain. This CDR3 is 11 amino acids long. Trimming took 3 bases from V and 8 from J, leaving 5 bases between them. DNA of the CDR3: TGTGCCAGCAGTTTTTCAGATGAGCAGTTCTTC. This encodes CASSFSDEQFF.

The chain joins TRBV5-1 to TRBJ1-2, with 8 bases aligning to TRBD1. With 0 bases clipped from V and 4 bases from J, the junction kept 8 bases outside the gene matches. This CDR3 is built from 16 residues. Per germline, CDR1 SGHRS and CDR2 YFSETQ. DNA of the CDR3: TGCGCCAGCAGCTTGGTATCCGCAGGGGGCTCCTATGGCTACACCTTC. Translation gives CASSLVSAGGSYGYTF. Drawing the rest from reference TRBV5-1 and TRBJ1-2, the complete variable domain is KAGVTQTPRYLIKTRGQQVTLSCSPISGHRSVSWYQQTPGQGLQFLFEYFSETQRNKGNFPGRFSGRQFSNSRSEMNVSTLELGDSALYLCASSLVSAGGSYGYTFGSGTRLTVV.

The rearrangement links TRBV3-1 (or the pseudogene TRBV3-2) to TRBJ1-1, with D unclear. This CDR3 has 15 amino acids. The V and J ends lost 1 base and 1 base respectively, with 10 bases between them. Germline-derived CDR1 and CDR2 are LGHDT and YNNKEL (reference sequence). CDR3 protein: CASSQAEVGNTEAFF. CDR3 bases: TGTGCCAGCAGCCAAGCCGAGGTAGGGAACACTGAAGCTTTCTTT.